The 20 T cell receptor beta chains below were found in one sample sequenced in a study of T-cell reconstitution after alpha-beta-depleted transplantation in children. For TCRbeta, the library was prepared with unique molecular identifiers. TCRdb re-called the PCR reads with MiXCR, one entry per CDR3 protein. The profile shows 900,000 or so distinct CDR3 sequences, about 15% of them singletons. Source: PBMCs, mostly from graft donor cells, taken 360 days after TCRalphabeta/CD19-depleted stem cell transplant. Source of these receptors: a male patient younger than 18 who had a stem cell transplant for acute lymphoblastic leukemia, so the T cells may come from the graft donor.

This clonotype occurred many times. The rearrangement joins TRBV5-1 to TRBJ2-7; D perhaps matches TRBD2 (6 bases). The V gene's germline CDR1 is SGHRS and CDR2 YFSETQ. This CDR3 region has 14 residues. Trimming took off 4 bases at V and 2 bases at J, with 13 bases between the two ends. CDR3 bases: TGCGCCAGCAGCCGATGGGACTCCCCCTACGAGCAGTACTTC. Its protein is CASSRWDSPYEQYF.

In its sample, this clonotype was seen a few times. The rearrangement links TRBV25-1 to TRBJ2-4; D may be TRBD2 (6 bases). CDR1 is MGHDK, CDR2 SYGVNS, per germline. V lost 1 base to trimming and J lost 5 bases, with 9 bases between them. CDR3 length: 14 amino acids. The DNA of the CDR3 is TGTGCCAGCAGTGAATTGGGGGGAGAAAACATTCAGTACTTC. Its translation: CASSELGGENIQYF. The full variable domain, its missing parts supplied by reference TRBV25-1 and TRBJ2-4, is EADIYQTPRYLVIGTGKKITLECSQTMGHDKMYWYQQDPGMELHLIHYSYGVNSTEKGDLSSESTVSRIRTEHFPLTLESARPSHTSQYLCASSELGGENIQYFGAGTRLSVL.

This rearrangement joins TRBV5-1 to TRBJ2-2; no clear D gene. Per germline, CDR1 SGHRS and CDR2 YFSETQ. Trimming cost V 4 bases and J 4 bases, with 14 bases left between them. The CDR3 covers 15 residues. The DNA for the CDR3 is TGCGCCAGCAGCAAGGGTAGATCAGGCACCGGGGAGCTGTTTTTT. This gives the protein CASSKGRSGTGELFF.

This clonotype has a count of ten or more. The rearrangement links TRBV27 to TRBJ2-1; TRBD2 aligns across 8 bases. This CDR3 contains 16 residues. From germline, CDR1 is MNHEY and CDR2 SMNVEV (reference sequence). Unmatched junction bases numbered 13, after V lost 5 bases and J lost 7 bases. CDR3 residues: CASSPHREGPRNEQFF. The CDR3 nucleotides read TGTGCCAGCAGTCCCCACCGGGAGGGCCCGAGGAATGAGCAGTTCTTC.

In DNA, the CDR3 is TGTGCCAGCAGCTTCCCCATGGACTCTCAGTACAATGAGCAGTTCTTC. Translation gives CASSFPMDSQYNEQFF. The chain couples TRBV7-9 to TRBJ2-1; tentatively, D is TRBD2 (5 bases). The CDR3 has 16 residues. Germline V lookup: CDR1 SEHNR, CDR2 FQNEAQ (reference sequence). Deletions cut 3 bases from V and 4 bases from J, with 16 bases between.

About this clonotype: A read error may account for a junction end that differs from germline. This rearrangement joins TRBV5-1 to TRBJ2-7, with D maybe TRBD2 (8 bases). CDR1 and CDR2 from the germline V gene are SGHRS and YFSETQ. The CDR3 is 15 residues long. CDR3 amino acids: CASSNSGTVSSEQYF. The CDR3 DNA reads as TGCGCCAGCAGTAATAGCGGGACAGTCTCCTCCGAGCAGTACTTC.

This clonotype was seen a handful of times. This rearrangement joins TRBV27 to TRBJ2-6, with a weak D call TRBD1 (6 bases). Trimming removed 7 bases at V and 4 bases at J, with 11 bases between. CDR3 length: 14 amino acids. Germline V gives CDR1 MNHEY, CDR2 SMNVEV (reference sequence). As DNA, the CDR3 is TGTGCCAGCACTGGGGGCGCGGGGGCCAACGTCCTGACTTTC. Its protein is CASTGGAGANVLTF.

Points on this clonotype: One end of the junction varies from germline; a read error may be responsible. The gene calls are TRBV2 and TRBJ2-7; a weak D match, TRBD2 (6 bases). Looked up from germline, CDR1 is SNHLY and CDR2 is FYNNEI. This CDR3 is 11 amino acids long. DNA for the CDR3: TGTGCCAGCAGGGGACTCCGGAGCAGGCACTTC. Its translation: CASRGLRSRHF.

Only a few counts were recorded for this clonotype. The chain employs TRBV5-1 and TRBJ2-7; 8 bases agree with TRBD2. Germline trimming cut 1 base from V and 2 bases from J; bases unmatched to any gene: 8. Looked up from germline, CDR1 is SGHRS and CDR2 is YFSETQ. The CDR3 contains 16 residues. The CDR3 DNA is TGCGCCAGCAGCTTGCTTACGGGACTAGTAACCTACGAGCAGTACTTC. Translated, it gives CASSLLTGLVTYEQYF.

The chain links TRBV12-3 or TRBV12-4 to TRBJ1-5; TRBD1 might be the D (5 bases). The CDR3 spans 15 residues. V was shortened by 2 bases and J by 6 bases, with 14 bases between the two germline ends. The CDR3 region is CASSLRQGFGQPQHF. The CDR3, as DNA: TGTGCCAGCAGTTTACGGCAGGGCTTTGGTCAGCCCCAGCATTTT.

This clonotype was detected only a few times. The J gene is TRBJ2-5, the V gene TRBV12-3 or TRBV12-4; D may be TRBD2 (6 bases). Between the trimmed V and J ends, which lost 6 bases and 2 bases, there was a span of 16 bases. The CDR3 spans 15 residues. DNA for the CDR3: TGTGCCAGCAGCCACACCTCTAGCGCTCAAGAGACCCAGTACTTC. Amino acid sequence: CASSHTSSAQETQYF.

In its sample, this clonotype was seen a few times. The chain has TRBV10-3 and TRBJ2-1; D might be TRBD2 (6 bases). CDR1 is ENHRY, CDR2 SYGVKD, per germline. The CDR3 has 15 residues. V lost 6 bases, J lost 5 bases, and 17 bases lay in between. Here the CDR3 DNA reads TGTGCCATCAGCCCGGGGGTCATGGCGGACAATGAGCAGTTCTTC. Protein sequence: CAISPGVMADNEQFF.

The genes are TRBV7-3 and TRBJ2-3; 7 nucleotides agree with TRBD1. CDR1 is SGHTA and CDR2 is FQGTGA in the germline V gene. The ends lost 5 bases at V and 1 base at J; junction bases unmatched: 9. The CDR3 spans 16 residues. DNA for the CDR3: TGTGCCAGCAGCCACCGGACAGGTGGGGGCACAGATACGCAGTATTTT. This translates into CASSHRTGGGTDTQYF.

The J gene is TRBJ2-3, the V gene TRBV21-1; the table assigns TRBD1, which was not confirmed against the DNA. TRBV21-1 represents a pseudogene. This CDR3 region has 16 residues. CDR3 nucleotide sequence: TGTGCCAGCAGCAAATCACAGGGGAGCGGCACAGATACGCAGTATTTT. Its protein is CASSKSQGSGTDTQYF.

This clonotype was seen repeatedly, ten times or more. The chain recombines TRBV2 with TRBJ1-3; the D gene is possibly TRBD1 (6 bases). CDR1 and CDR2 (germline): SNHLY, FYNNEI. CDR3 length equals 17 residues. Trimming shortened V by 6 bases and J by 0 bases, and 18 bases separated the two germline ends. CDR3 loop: CASSATGTWDSGNTIYF. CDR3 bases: TGTGCCAGCAGCGCAACAGGGACGTGGGACTCTGGAAACACCATATATTTT.

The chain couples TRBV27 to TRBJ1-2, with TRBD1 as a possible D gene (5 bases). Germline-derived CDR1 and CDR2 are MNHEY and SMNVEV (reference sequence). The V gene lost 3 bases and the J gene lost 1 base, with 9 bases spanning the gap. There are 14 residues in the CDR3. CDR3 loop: CASSFTGFNYGYTF. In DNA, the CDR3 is TGTGCCAGCAGTTTCACAGGCTTTAACTATGGCTACACCTTC.

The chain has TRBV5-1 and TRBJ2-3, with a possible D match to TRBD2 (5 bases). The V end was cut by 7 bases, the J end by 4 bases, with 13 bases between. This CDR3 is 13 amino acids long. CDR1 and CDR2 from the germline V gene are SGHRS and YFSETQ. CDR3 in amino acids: CASRDQNADTQYF. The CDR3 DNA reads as TGCGCCAGCCGGGATCAGAACGCAGATACGCAGTATTTT. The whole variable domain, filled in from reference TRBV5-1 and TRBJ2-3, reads KAGVTQTPRYLIKTRGQQVTLSCSPISGHRSVSWYQQTPGQGLQFLFEYFSETQRNKGNFPGRFSGRQFSNSRSEMNVSTLELGDSALYLCASRDQNADTQYFGPGTRLTVL.

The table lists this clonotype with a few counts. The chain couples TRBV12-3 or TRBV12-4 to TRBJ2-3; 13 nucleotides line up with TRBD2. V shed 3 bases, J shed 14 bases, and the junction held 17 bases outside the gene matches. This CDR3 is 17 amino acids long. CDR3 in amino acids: CASSFAGQGLAGRPSYF. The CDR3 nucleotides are TGTGCCAGCAGTTTTGCGGGGCAGGGACTAGCGGGACGTCCCTCGTATTTT.

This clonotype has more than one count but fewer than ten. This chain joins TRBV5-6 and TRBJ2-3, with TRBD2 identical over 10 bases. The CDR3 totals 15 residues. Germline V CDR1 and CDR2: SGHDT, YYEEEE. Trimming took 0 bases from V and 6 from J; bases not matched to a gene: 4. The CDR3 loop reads CASSLELAGDDTQYF. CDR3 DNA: TGTGCCAGCAGCTTGGAGCTAGCGGGAGACGATACGCAGTATTTT. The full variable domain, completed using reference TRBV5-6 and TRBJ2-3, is DAGVTQSPTHLIKTRGQQVTLRCSPKSGHDTVSWYQQALGQGPQFIFQYYEEEERQRGNFPDRFSGHQFPNYSSELNVNALLLGDSALYLCASSLELAGDDTQYFGPGTRLTVL.

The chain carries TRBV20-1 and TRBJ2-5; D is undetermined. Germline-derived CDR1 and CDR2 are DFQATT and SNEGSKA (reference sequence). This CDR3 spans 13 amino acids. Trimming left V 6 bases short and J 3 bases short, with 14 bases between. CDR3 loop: CSALRFNKETQYF. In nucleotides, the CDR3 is TGCAGTGCGCTCAGGTTCAATAAAGAGACCCAGTACTTC.